In its sample, the clone carrying this T cell receptor (beta chain) was seen a few times. Its antigen is unidentified. This sample stems from a study of T cell repertoires in cytomegalovirus infection. Study-wide results and limits: Cumulative frequency (of public TCR beta family members) identified carriers of CMV plus the relevant HLA. The ex vivo response was dominated by HLA-C-restricted CMV-specific TCR beta clonotypes.

Looked up from germline, CDR1 is MDHEN and CDR2 is SYDVKM. The CDR3 contains 13 residues. V lost 3 bases to trimming and J lost 0 bases, with 3 bases between them. One entry per CDR3 protein, called by TCRdb with MiXCR from the reads. This repertoire shows 400,000 or so distinct CDR3 sequences, around 32% found once; its top ten account for roughly 13%. The clonotype comes from a human donor in good health (CMV status not recorded). Some clones in this sample may be carry-over from other donors' samples. V and J are TRBV28 and TRBJ1-5; no firm D call. The sequencing sample was made of PBMCs. Written as DNA, the CDR3 is TGTGCCAGCAGTTTCCATAGCAATCAGCCCCAGCATTTT. Encoded protein: CASSFHSNQPQHF.